This TCR beta chain appears in the sequencing data of a study of PD-L1 blockade in urothelial cancer. TCRdb keeps only in-frame clones here, not all; method: immunoSEQ multiplex PCR. Of some 74,000 clones listed, around four fifths are singletons. CDR1 and CDR2 from the germline V gene are SGHRS and YFSETQ. The CDR3 length is 15 residues. The V segment lost 0 bases and the J segment 6 bases; nucleotides outside the gene matches: 3. Specified time point: pretreatment peripheral blood. J is TRBJ2-5 and V is TRBV5-1; TRBD2 agrees at 12 bases. The sequence was obtained from a man aged 35-49 years with urothelial cancer. This material consisted of PBMCs, taken around atezolizumab (anti-PD-L1) treatment. The CDR3 loop is CASSLDLAGGQTQYF. In DNA, the CDR3 is TGCGCCAGCAGCTTGGATCTAGCGGGGGGGCAGACCCAGTACTTC.